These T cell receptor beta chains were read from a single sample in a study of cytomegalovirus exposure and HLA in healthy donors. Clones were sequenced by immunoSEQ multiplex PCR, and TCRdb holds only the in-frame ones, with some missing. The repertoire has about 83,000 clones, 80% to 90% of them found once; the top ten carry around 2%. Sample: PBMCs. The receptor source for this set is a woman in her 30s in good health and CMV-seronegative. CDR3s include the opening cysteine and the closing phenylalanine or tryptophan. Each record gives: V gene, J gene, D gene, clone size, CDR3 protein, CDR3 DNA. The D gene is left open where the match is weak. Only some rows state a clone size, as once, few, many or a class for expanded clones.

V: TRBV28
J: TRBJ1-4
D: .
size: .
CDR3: CASSPLGVGEKLFF
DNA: TGTGCCAGCAGTCCGCTCGGGGTTGGAGAAAAACTGTTTTTT

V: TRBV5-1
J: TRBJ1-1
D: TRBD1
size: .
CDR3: CASSLQGGTEAFF
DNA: TGCGCCAGCAGTCTCCAGGGGGGCACTGAAGCTTTCTTT

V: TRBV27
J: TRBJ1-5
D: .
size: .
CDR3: CASTSRSGVDQPQHF
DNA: TGTGCCAGCACTTCCCGTTCGGGGGTCGATCAGCCCCAGCATTTT

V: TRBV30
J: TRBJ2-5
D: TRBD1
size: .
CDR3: CASPGQAQETQYF
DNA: TGTGCCTCACCGGGACAGGCACAAGAGACCCAGTACTTC

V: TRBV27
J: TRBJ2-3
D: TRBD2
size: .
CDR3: CASSLSGSTGGPGNTQYF
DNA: TGTGCCAGCAGTTTATCGGGGTCGACGGGAGGGCCTGGGAATACGCAGTATTTT

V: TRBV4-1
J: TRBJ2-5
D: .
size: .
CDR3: CASSQVYPGETQYF
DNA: TGCGCCAGCAGCCAAGTCTACCCCGGAGAGACCCAGTACTTC

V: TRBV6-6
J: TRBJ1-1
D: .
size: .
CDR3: CASSYMFGRGDTEAFF
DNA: TGTGCCAGCAGTTACATGTTCGGGAGGGGAGACACTGAAGCTTTCTTT

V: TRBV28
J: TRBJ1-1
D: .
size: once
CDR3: CASSLWAGLFTEAFF
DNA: TGTGCCAGCAGTTTATGGGCAGGGCTTTTTACTGAAGCTTTCTTT

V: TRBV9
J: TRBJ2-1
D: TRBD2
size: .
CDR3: CASSVASGTSSYNEQFF
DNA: TGTGCCAGCAGCGTGGCTAGCGGGACTAGCTCCTACAATGAGCAGTTCTTC

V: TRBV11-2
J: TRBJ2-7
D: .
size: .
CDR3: CATLGGPAGDFEQYF
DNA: TGTGCCACCCTCGGGGGCCCGGCGGGAGATTTCGAGCAGTACTTC

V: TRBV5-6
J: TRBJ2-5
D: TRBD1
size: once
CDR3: CASSLGTGYQETQYF
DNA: TGTGCCAGCAGCTTGGGGACAGGGTACCAAGAGACCCAGTACTTC

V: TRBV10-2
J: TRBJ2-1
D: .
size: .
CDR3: CASSGPGLAYNEQFF
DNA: TGCGCCAGCAGTGGACCGGGACTTGCGTACAATGAGCAGTTCTTC

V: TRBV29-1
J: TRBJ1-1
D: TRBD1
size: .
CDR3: CSVVQGPNTEAFF
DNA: TGCAGCGTAGTACAGGGGCCGAACACTGAAGCTTTCTTT

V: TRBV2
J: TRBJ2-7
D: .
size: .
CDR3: CARARGGQSYEQYF
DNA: TGTGCCAGAGCCCGAGGGGGTCAATCCTACGAGCAGTACTTC

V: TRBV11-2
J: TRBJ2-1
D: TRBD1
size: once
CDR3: CASSFRTGPTGRPQFF
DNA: TGTGCCAGCAGCTTTCGGACAGGGCCGACAGGGAGGCCCCAGTTCTTC